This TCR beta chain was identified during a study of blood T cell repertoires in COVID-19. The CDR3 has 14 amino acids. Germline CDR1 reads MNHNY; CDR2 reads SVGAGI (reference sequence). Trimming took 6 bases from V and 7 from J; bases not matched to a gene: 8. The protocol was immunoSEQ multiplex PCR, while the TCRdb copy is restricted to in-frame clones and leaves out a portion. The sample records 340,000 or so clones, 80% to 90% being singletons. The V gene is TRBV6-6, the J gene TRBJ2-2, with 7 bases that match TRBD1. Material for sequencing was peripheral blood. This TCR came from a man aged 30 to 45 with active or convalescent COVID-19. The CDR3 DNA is TGTGCCAGCAGCCTAGACAGGGATCTCGGGGAGCTGTTTTTT. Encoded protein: CASSLDRDLGELFF.